The T cell receptor (beta chain) under discussion was sequenced for a study of T cell responses to AZD1222 COVID-19 vaccine. General study points: Mapped onto spike, vaccine-associated CD4 TCRs spanned it and were dominant at 160-218 and 743-854. White British people made up most donors, females outnumbered males, and clonal diversity was possibly underestimated.

Notes on this clone: Its antigen is not identified.

The data were produced by immunoSEQ multiplex PCR, yet TCRdb's version contains in-frame clones alone and is incomplete. The table lists some 130,000 clones, more than 75% of them singletons. This sequence originates from an adult in good health. The sample here was peripheral blood, taken on day 0 of AZD1222 vaccination.

The CDR3 here is CASSWNRAYQPQHF. CDR3 nucleotide sequence: TGTGCCAGCAGTTGGAACAGGGCCTATCAGCCCCAGCATTTT. V is TRBV6-5 and J is TRBJ1-5; tentative D call: TRBD1 (6 bases). Germline CDR1 is MNHEY and CDR2 is SVGAGI. The CDR3 is 14 amino acids. Trimming removed 4 bases at V and 5 bases at J, with 12 bases between.